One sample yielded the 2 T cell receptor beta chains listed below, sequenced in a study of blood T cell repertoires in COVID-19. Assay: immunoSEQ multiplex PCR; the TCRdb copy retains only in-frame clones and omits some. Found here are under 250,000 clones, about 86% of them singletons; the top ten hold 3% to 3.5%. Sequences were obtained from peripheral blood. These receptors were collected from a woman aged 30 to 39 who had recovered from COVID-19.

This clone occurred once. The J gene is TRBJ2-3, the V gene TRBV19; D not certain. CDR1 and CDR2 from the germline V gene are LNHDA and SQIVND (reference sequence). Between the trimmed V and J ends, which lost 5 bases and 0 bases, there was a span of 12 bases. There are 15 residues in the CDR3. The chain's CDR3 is CASSPSWRSTDTQYF. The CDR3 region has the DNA TGTGCCAGTAGTCCTTCTTGGCGGAGCACAGATACGCAGTATTTT. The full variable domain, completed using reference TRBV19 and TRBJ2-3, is DGGITQSPKYLFRKEGQNVTLSCEQNLNHDAMYWYRQDPGQGLRLIYYSQIVNDFQKGDIAEGYSVSREKKESFPLTVTSAQKNPTAFYLCASSPSWRSTDTQYFGPGTRLTVL.

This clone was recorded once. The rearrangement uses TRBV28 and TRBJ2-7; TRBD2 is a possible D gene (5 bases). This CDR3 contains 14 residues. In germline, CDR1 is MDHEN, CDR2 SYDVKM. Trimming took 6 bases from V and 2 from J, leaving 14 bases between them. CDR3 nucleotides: TGTGCCAGCAGGCCGCAACGAGGGACCTACGAGCAGTACTTC. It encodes CASRPQRGTYEQYF.